The clone carrying this TCR beta chain was counted a few times. Antigen specificity is unknown. The sample originates from a study of regulatory T cells in long-lasting Graves disease. Broader study findings: Repertoires from persistent disease leaned toward TRBV28, TRBJ1-2 and TRBJ2-5.

Time point denoted: persistent/refractory GD, antithyroid drugs over 5 years with positive TRAb. After RNA was extracted from PBMCs, the TCR library was made from it. This CDR3 is built from 14 residues. V lost 3 bases and J lost 7; bases outside the gene matches: 3. CDR1 and CDR2 from the germline V gene are SEHNR and FQNEAQ (reference sequence). HTBI primers from iRepertoire and Arm-PCR of CDR3 regions yielded the TCR beta libraries. Each CDR3 protein gets one entry after TCRdb re-called the multiplex PCR reads with MiXCR. In the table there are hundreds of thousands of distinct CDR3 sequences, about 21% of which are singletons.

The sequences come from peripheral blood mononuclear cells (PBMCs), collected when the disease was refractory, from a patient treated with antithyroid drugs. The chain employs TRBV7-9 and TRBJ1-4; 9 positions agree with TRBD1. This sequence was found in a female donor with Graves disease. CDR3 nucleotides: TGTGCCAGCAGCTTCGGACAGGGGAGTGAAAAACTGTTTTTT. This translates into CASSFGQGSEKLFF.